Listed here are 31 T cell receptor beta chains from one sample, sequenced in a study of T cells in Graves' hyperthyroidism and ophthalmopathy. Authors of the study amplified TCR beta CDR3 regions from RNA transcripts. HTBI primers were used for first-round RT-PCR of the TCR CDR3. TCRdb re-called the multiplex PCR reads through MiXCR, storing one row per CDR3 protein. In the table there are roughly 650,000 distinct CDR3 sequences, 15% to 20% of which are singletons. Sequencing used blood. These receptor sequences come from a woman in her forties with Graves' ophthalmopathy.

This clonotype was recorded at least ten times. This chain uses TRBV13 with TRBJ2-1; TRBD2 aligns across 11 bases. V lost 2 bases to trimming and J lost 7 bases; unmatched junction nucleotides: 10. Germline V CDR1 and CDR2: PRHDT, FYEKMQ (reference sequence). This CDR3 has 17 amino acids. In DNA, the CDR3 is TGTGCCAGCAGCTTAACCCCACTAGCGGGAGAAGGTAATGAGCAGTTCTTC. Its protein product is CASSLTPLAGEGNEQFF.

This clonotype was detected many times. The rearrangement joins TRBV18 to TRBJ2-1, with TRBD2 matching over 10 bases. This CDR3 spans 17 amino acids. V trimming: 0 bases; J trimming: 8 bases; junction bases outside the gene matches: 10. Looked up from germline, CDR1 is KGHSH and CDR2 is LQKENI. The CDR3 loop is CASSPPNSGGIGDEQFF. The DNA of the CDR3 is TGTGCCAGCTCACCACCAAATAGCGGGGGGATTGGTGATGAGCAGTTCTTC.

This clonotype was picked up many times. V usage is TRBV7-8 and J usage is TRBJ2-7; 9 bases match TRBD2. V was pared by 1 base and J by 3 bases, with 13 bases of the junction left unmatched. The CDR3 extends over 18 amino acids. The germline gives CDR1 SGHVS, CDR2 FQNEAQ. The CDR3 region has the DNA TGTGCCAGCAGCTTAGTTGCTAGCGGGGTCTTGCTCGACTACGAGCAGTACTTC. Translating it yields CASSLVASGVLLDYEQYF.

In its sample, this clonotype was seen many times. The chain has TRBV30 and TRBJ2-7; D gene ambiguous. The V gene's germline CDR1 is GTSNPN and CDR2 SVGIG (reference sequence). The V end was cut by 1 base, the J end by 1 base, with 11 bases between. The CDR3 totals 14 residues. The CDR3: CAWSDFVSSYEQYF. The CDR3 nucleotides read TGTGCCTGGAGTGATTTTGTCAGTTCCTACGAGCAGTACTTC.

The chain carries TRBV2 and TRBJ2-7, with 12 positions matching TRBD2. Germline V gene lookup returns CDR1 SNHLY and CDR2 FYNNEI. V was pared by 6 bases and J by 2 bases, with 8 bases of the junction left unmatched. CDR3 size: 16 residues. The CDR3 coding sequence is TGTGCCAGCAGAGAGGGACTAGCGGGTGATCCCTACGAGCAGTACTTC. Translated: CASREGLAGDPYEQYF.

The V gene is TRBV2, the J gene TRBJ1-2, with D hard to call. The V end lost 1 base, the J end lost 4 bases, and 10 bases lay between the germline ends. The CDR3 sequence is 14 residues long. Germline V gene sequence: CDR1 SNHLY, CDR2 FYNNEI. The CDR3 nucleotides are TGTGCCAGCAGTGAAGACCAAGCAATCTATGGCTACACCTTC. The encoded protein is CASSEDQAIYGYTF. The whole variable domain, filled in from reference TRBV2 and TRBJ1-2, reads EPEVTQTPSHQVTQMGQEVILRCVPISNHLYFYWYRQILGQKVEFLVSFYNNEISEKSEIFDDQFSVERPDGSNFTLKIRSTKLEDSAMYFCASSEDQAIYGYTFGSGTRLTVV.

This clonotype has ten or more counts. In DNA form, the CDR3 reads TGTGCCAGCAGTGATTCGCTAGCGGTCTACGAGCAGTACTTC. It encodes CASSDSLAVYEQYF. The chain links TRBV2 to TRBJ2-7; 7 bases align to TRBD2. The CDR3 runs to 14 residues. After removal of 3 bases from V and 3 bases from J, the junction contained 5 bases not matched to a gene. Per the germline V gene, CDR1 is SNHLY and CDR2 is FYNNEI.

In its sample, this clonotype was seen a few times. The chain links TRBV30 to TRBJ2-7; maybe TRBD1 (5 bases). The CDR3 length is 13 residues. Germline-derived CDR1 and CDR2 are GTSNPN and SVGIG (reference sequence). Between the trimmed V and J ends, which lost 3 bases and 0 bases, there was a span of 9 bases. DNA for the CDR3: TGTGCCTGGAGGTTGACAGCCTCCTACGAGCAGTACTTC. Amino acid sequence: CAWRLTASYEQYF.

This clonotype has a count of ten or more. The chain has TRBV5-5 and TRBJ2-5, with D maybe TRBD1 (6 bases). Germline-derived CDR1 and CDR2 are SGHKS and YYEKEE (reference sequence). V was shortened by 0 bases and J by 5 bases, with 14 bases between the two germline ends. The CDR3 sequence is 15 residues long. CDR3 region: CASSLEAQGRETQYF. CDR3 DNA sequence: TGTGCCAGCAGCTTGGAAGCACAGGGTCGGGAGACCCAGTACTTC.

This clonotype was observed a handful of times. The V call is TRBV6-2 or TRBV6-3, the J call TRBJ1-1; D may be TRBD1 (5 bases). Trimming took off 6 bases at V and 5 bases at J, with 25 bases between the two ends. The CDR3 is made up of 17 amino acids. Germline V gene lookup returns CDR1 MNHEY and CDR2 SVGEGT. The CDR3: CASRNHRTYPAGTEAFF. In DNA form, the CDR3 reads TGTGCCAGCAGAAACCACCGGACATATCCCGCGGGGACTGAAGCTTTCTTT.

This clonotype appeared many times. In DNA form, the CDR3 reads TGTGCCAGCGGGACTAGCGGGGGATTATTCTCCTACGAGCAGTACTTC. It encodes CASGTSGGLFSYEQYF. The chain recombines TRBV6-1 with TRBJ2-7; 14 nucleotides line up with TRBD2. The V gene's germline CDR1 is MNHNS and CDR2 SASEGT. V was pared by 8 bases and J by 0 bases, with 6 bases of the junction left unmatched. CDR3 length: 16 residues.

Details on this clonotype: Since a much larger clone is just one base distant, this may be a read error. V usage is TRBV11-2 and J usage is TRBJ2-5; D may match TRBD1 or TRBD2 (6 bases each). Germline-derived CDR1 and CDR2 are SGHAT and FQNNGV. The CDR3 contains 13 residues. CDR3 sequence (DNA): TGTGCCAGCCACGCAGGGGTCCGGGAGACCCAGCACTTC. Protein product: CASHAGVRETQHF.

This clonotype was seen many times. The chain employs TRBV12-3 or TRBV12-4 and TRBJ2-5, with D maybe TRBD2 (6 bases). V was clipped by 5 bases and J by 0 bases, with 13 bases between them. The CDR3 is 15 residues long. CDR3 in amino acids: CASSLPGAYQETQYF. CDR3 DNA: TGTGCCAGCAGTCTTCCGGGAGCCTACCAAGAGACCCAGTACTTC.

This clonotype was detected a few times. This rearrangement joins TRBV4-1 to TRBJ1-6, with 10 nucleotides matching TRBD1. V lost 3 bases and J lost 9; bases outside the gene matches: 14. CDR3 size: 18 residues. Germline V gene lookup returns CDR1 MGHRA and CDR2 YSYEKL. DNA of the CDR3: TGCGCCAGCAGCCAGGCCAGGGAGGACAGGGGGTACAGTTCACCCCTCCACTTT. The encoded protein is CASSQAREDRGYSSPLHF.

This clonotype came up many times. V and J are TRBV7-8 and TRBJ2-1; no firm D call. V was pared by 0 bases and J by 9 bases, with 15 bases between. The CDR3 length is 15 residues. Germline V gene data show CDR1 as SGHVS and CDR2 as FQNEAQ. The CDR3 nucleotides are TGTGCCAGCAGCTTAGCGGTTAACCGGGTGGGTGAGCAGTTCTTC. Protein sequence: CASSLAVNRVGEQFF.

This clonotype was seen many times. V gene TRBV2 combines with J gene TRBJ2-1; D unclear. Looked up from germline, CDR1 is SNHLY and CDR2 is FYNNEI. V lost 1 base, J lost 8 bases, and 15 bases lay in between. CDR3 length: 15 residues. CDR3 nucleotide sequence: TGTGCCAGCAGTGAAGGGTTTTCAAATTTCCATGAGCAGTTCTTC. This gives the protein CASSEGFSNFHEQFF.

This clonotype appeared many times. The chain uses TRBV20-1 and TRBJ2-7; 8 nucleotides line up with TRBD1. Germline CDR1 is DFQATT and CDR2 is SNEGSKA (reference sequence). V shed 6 bases and J 3 bases; nucleotides not matched to a gene: 10. CDR3 length: 14 residues. CDR3 DNA: TGCAGTGCATCCCCGACAGGGGAGCTCTACGAGCAGTACTTC. Translation gives CSASPTGELYEQYF.

V gene TRBV12-3 or TRBV12-4 combines with J gene TRBJ2-3, with D perhaps TRBD2 (6 bases). The CDR3 is 15 residues long. Trimming pared 6 bases from V and 0 bases from J, leaving 13 bases between. The CDR3 loop is CASRPMGRSTDTQYF. In DNA, the CDR3 is TGTGCCAGCAGACCCATGGGGAGGAGCACAGATACGCAGTATTTT.

This clonotype was seen repeatedly, ten times or more. The genes are TRBV30 and TRBJ1-5, with D maybe TRBD1 (5 bases). The V gene's germline CDR1 is GTSNPN and CDR2 SVGIG (reference sequence). V lost 0 bases and J lost 3, with 12 bases in between. CDR3 length: 15 residues. The CDR3 DNA is TGTGCCTGGAGTGTTGGGGGACCCAACAATCAGCCCCAGCATTTT. Translation gives CAWSVGGPNNQPQHF. The variable domain in full, with the rest retrieved from reference TRBV30 and TRBJ1-5, is SQTIHQWPATLVQPVGSPLSLECTVEGTSNPNLYWYRQAAGRGLQLLFYSVGIGQISSEVPQNLSASRPQDRQFILSSKKLLLSDSGFYLCAWSVGGPNNQPQHFGDGTRLSIL.

This clonotype has ten or more counts. The V and J genes are TRBV4-1 and TRBJ1-2; the D gene is possibly TRBD1 (5 bases). CDR3 length: 16 residues. V gave up 1 base and J gave up 0 bases, with 12 bases separating them. The V gene's germline CDR1 is MGHRA and CDR2 YSYEKL. CDR3 protein: CASSQVRTQANYGYTF. The CDR3 DNA is TGCGCCAGCAGCCAAGTTAGGACACAGGCTAACTATGGCTACACCTTC.

J is TRBJ2-5 and V is TRBV20-1, with unresolved D. This CDR3 spans 12 amino acids. Per the germline V gene, CDR1 is DFQATT and CDR2 is SNEGSKA (reference sequence). V was clipped by 6 bases and J by 5 bases, with 13 bases between them. The CDR3 DNA reads TGCAGTGCAACCCTGTCGGACGAGACCCAGTACTTC. It is translated as CSATLSDETQYF.

In this sample, this clonotype turned up a few times. This chain uses TRBV5-1 with TRBJ2-1; TRBD1 matches 7 bases. The V segment lost 1 base and the J segment 6 bases; nucleotides outside the gene matches: 7. The CDR3 is made up of 15 amino acids. In germline, CDR1 is SGHRS, CDR2 YFSETQ. CDR3 protein: CASSLTGVTPNEQFF. The DNA of the CDR3 is TGCGCCAGCAGCTTGACAGGGGTAACCCCCAATGAGCAGTTCTTC.

This clonotype was seen a handful of times. The rearrangement joins TRBV5-1 to TRBJ2-5, with a weak D call TRBD2 (5 bases). CDR1 SGHRS and CDR2 YFSETQ come from the germline V gene. The CDR3 has 14 amino acids. Trimming cost V 0 bases and J 9 bases, with 15 bases left between them. The CDR3 loop is CASSLAGSAGAQYF. In nucleotides, the CDR3 is TGCGCCAGCAGCTTGGCAGGAAGCGCCGGGGCCCAGTACTTC.

V and J are TRBV7-9 and TRBJ2-7; D is possibly TRBD1 or TRBD2 (5 bases each). V gave up 10 bases and J gave up 7 bases, with 23 bases separating them. Looked up from germline, CDR1 is SEHNR and CDR2 is FQNEAQ (reference sequence). The CDR3 has 14 amino acids. CDR3: CATGMQGQTGEQYF. The CDR3 DNA reads as TGTGCCACCGGGATGCAGGGCCAAACGGGGGAGCAGTACTTC.

This clonotype was recorded at least ten times. The chain is built from TRBV11-1 and TRBJ2-3, with D hard to call. Looked up from germline, CDR1 is SGHAT and CDR2 is FQDESV (reference sequence). Trimming cost V 10 bases and J 6 bases, with 23 bases left between them. CDR3 length equals 15 residues. CDR3 in DNA: TGTGCCACCCAACGCTCCGCAATCCTAGGTGATACGCAGTATTTT. Translation gives CATQRSAILGDTQYF.

V is TRBV4-1 and J is TRBJ1-4; D unclear. Trimming took 0 bases from V and 10 from J, leaving 9 bases between them. This CDR3 has 13 residues. Looked up from germline, CDR1 is MGHRA and CDR2 is YSYEKL. CDR3 sequence (DNA): TGCGCCAGCAGCCAAGATAGCGCTCGAAAACTGTTTTTT. Translating gives CASSQDSARKLFF.

The chain carries TRBV9 and TRBJ2-1; 8 bases map to TRBD1. Trimming removed 4 bases from V and 8 bases from J; junction bases left unmatched: 11. Germline CDR1 SGDLS, CDR2 YYNGEE. The CDR3 sequence is 15 residues long. The CDR3 region has the DNA TGTGCCAGCAGCCCACCGGACAGGGAAAGTCATGAGCAGTTCTTC. Translated: CASSPPDRESHEQFF. Using reference TRBV9 and TRBJ2-1 for the parts outside the CDR3, the full variable domain is DSGVTQTPKHLITATGQRVTLRCSPRSGDLSVYWYQQSLDQGLQFLIQYYNGEERAKGNILERFSAQQFPDLHSELNLSSLELGDSALYFCASSPPDRESHEQFFGPGTRLTVL.

This chain connects TRBV7-9 to TRBJ2-5; 9 bases are a match to TRBD2. The J segment lost 5 bases and the V segment lost 5 bases, leaving 3 bases of the junction unmatched. The CDR3 covers 13 residues. CDR1 and CDR2 from the germline V gene are SEHNR and FQNEAQ (reference sequence). The CDR3: CASSQREEETQYF. CDR3 sequence (DNA): TGTGCCAGCAGCCAGCGGGAGGAGGAGACCCAGTACTTC.

A remark on this clonotype: A much bigger clone sits one base away, suggesting this may be a read error. No conserved phenylalanine or tryptophan ends this CDR3, so it is likely a read error. The chain recombines TRBV24-1 with TRBJ1-5, with TRBD1 as a possible D gene (5 bases). Trimming removed 2 bases from V and 7 bases from J, with 11 bases in between. The CDR3 is 14 residues long. The germline CDR1 and CDR2 sequences are KGHDR and SFDVKD. CDR3 bases: TGTGCCACCAGTGATTGGGGGGGAAGGCAGCCCCAGCATTAT. Its translation is CATSDWGGRQPQHY.

This clonotype was picked up many times. The chain carries TRBV6-1 and TRBJ2-7; D could derive from TRBD1 or TRBD2 (6 bases each). V was trimmed by 10 bases and J by 7 bases, leaving 20 bases between them. Germline CDR1 reads MNHNS; CDR2 reads SASEGT. CDR3 length: 13 residues. The CDR3 here is CATRTAEGSEQYF. The CDR3 region has the DNA TGTGCCACTCGGACAGCGGAGGGGTCTGAGCAGTACTTC.

J is TRBJ2-4 and V is TRBV6-1, with 9 bases fitting TRBD2. Germline V gives CDR1 MNHNS, CDR2 SASEGT. This CDR3 has 15 residues. Trimming removed 8 bases from V and 4 bases from J; junction bases left unmatched: 9. The CDR3 sequence: CASSKSLAGKNIQYF. CDR3 sequence (DNA): TGTGCCAGCTCAAAATCCCTAGCGGGGAAAAACATTCAGTACTTC.